This TCR beta chain was captured in a study of blood T cell repertoires in COVID-19 (dated by TCRdb to 2018 to 2020). Regarding the complete study: The collaborator samples originated in the United States, Italy and Spain and spanned the acute and convalescent phases of COVID-19. The prospective study material was composed of cDNA or gDNA derived from T cells, B-cell-depleted T cells, or PBMCs. Subjects who had been exposed to COVID-19, were actively infected with it, or had recovered from it provided the deeply sampled blood TCRbeta repertoires that made up the dataset. The repertoires were released in a freely available public database meant as a resource for research on the immune response to SARS-CoV-2. Samples were obtained from the ongoing ImmuneRACE study (first 160 participants) and from roughly 1,300 subjects provided by 6 global collaborators. Nearly every sample came with metadata listing a de-identified subject ID, COVID-19 status, age in years and sex. HLA class I and class II types, where available, came from metadata supplied by the sample provider rather than from assay-based typing. Study-wide conclusions, independent of this receptor: How much clinical and demographic metadata was included differed by source and by participant, and the metadata was provided uncurated.

The germline V gene encodes CDR1 LNHDA and CDR2 SQIVND (reference sequence). V is trimmed back by 4 bases and J by 9 bases, and the junction contains 3 bases that no gene match accounts for. Taken from cysteine to phenylalanine, the CDR3 has 14 residues. The DNA shown is the 42-base CDR3, in frame from base 1. Collaborating institutions collected whole blood in K2EDTA tubes following their own protocols. For TCRbeta analysis, collaborators shipped samples as frozen whole blood, isolated PBMCs, or DNA extracted from either of those sample types. To note about this clone: There is no known antigen for this receptor. Base qualities are not provided; no much larger clone lies one nucleotide away.

TCRbeta CDR3 regions were amplified from genomic DNA by means of the immunoSEQ Assay, a bias-controlled multiplex PCR. As for the original processing: Nucleated cell counts per sample were estimated from amplification of reference gene primers within the assay. Sequence reads were collapsed and filtered to measure the absolute abundance of every unique TCRbeta CDR3 rearrangement. For each sample, productive Simpson clonality was calculated as the square root of Simpson's diversity index across productive rearrangements. TCRdb carries this immuneACCESS record with in-frame sequences only. Its versions omit some clonotypes, under half of them owing to an unresolved V gene in the studies checked, with the rest unexplained. V and J calls and clone size are those listed in that table; D and trimming were worked out from the DNA. For this sample there are approximately 250,000 clones; about 85% appear just once. The ten largest clones capture 5.5% to 7.5% of the sample.

Sample: peripheral blood. The chain employs TRBV19 and TRBJ1-6; 10 bases in the middle match TRBD1. The sequence was obtained from a woman aged 55-69 years with active or convalescent COVID-19. The CDR3 corresponds to CASSTGQGISPLHF. The nucleotides are TGTGCCAGTAGTACGGGACAGGGGATTTCACCCCTCCACTTT.